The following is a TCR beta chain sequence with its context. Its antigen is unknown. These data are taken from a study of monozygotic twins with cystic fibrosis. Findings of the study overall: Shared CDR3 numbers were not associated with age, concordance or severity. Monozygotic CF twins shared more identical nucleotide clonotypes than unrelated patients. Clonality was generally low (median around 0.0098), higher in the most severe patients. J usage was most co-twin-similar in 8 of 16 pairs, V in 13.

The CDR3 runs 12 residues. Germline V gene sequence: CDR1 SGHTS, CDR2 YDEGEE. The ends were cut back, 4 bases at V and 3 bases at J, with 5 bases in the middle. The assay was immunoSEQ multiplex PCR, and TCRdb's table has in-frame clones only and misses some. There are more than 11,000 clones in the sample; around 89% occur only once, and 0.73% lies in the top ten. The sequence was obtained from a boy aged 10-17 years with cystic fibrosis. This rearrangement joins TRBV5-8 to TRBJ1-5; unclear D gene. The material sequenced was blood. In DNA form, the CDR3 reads TGTGCCAGCAGCCCGTTCAATCAGCCCCAGCATTTT. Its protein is CASSPFNQPQHF.